These 5 T cell receptor beta chains were sequenced from one sample in a study of control samples from healthy donors and cancer patients. Profiled with immunoSEQ multiplex PCR; TCRdb holds only in-frame clones, not every one. The sample lists 170,000 or so clones, 94% seen once, with around 1.3% in the top ten. The sequencing input was blood. The receptors derive from a woman aged 18-29 years in good health.

Concerning this clone: At the DNA level, this CDR3 is encoded by other sequences in the same sample as well. V and J are TRBV20-1 and TRBJ1-1, with 8 bases matching TRBD1. The CDR3 spans 11 residues. With 6 bases clipped from V and 4 bases from J, the junction kept 1 base outside the gene matches. Germline values: CDR1 DFQATT, CDR2 SNEGSKA (reference sequence). In nucleotides, the CDR3 is TGCAGTGCAACAGGGGGCACTGAAGCTTTCTTT. Residues: CSATGGTEAFF.

V gene TRBV27 combines with J gene TRBJ2-7; a possible D gene is TRBD1 (5 bases). The germline V gene encodes CDR1 MNHEY and CDR2 SMNVEV (reference sequence). The CDR3 has 16 amino acids. The ends were cut back, 6 bases at V and 0 bases at J, with 18 bases in the middle. CDR3 in amino acids: CASRSISDTYSYEQYF. DNA of the CDR3: TGTGCCAGCAGGTCTATATCGGACACTTACTCCTACGAGCAGTACTTC.

The chain combines TRBV6-2 or TRBV6-3 with TRBJ2-7; D possibly corresponds to TRBD1 (6 bases). From germline, CDR1 is MNHEY and CDR2 SVGEGT. Trimming took 0 bases from V and 0 from J, leaving 9 bases between them. The CDR3 runs 15 residues. Written as DNA, the CDR3 is TGTGCCAGCAGTTACTCGACAGGACCCTCCTACGAGCAGTACTTC. It is translated as CASSYSTGPSYEQYF.

This chain uses TRBV2 with TRBJ1-3, with TRBD1 as a possible D gene (5 bases). The length of the CDR3 is 14 residues. V was clipped by 2 bases and J by 2 bases, with 7 bases between them. CDR1 and CDR2 (germline): SNHLY, FYNNEI. CDR3 nucleotides: TGTGCCAGCAGTGAAACGGGGGCTGGAAACACCATATATTTT. It codes for CASSETGAGNTIYF.

This rearrangement joins TRBV7-2 to TRBJ1-2; tentative D call: TRBD1 (6 bases). The germline V gene has CDR1 SGHTA and CDR2 FQGNSA. This CDR3 is 13 amino acids long. Deletions cut 4 bases from V and 4 bases from J, with 10 bases between. In DNA form, the CDR3 reads TGTGCCAGCAGCTCCACAGGGCTCTATGGCTACACCTTC. This encodes CASSSTGLYGYTF.